Below are 21 T cell receptor beta chains sequenced from a single sample in a study of OX40 agonist ivuxolimab in advanced cancers. Profiling relied on immunoSEQ multiplex PCR, and the TCRdb table lists in-frame clones only, not all of them. This sample has approximately 69,000 clones, with more than 70% found just once. Sequencing was performed on CD4+ or CD8+ T cells sorted from blood, taken in a trial of the OX40 agonist ivuxolimab. The receptors originated from an adult with an advanced solid tumor such as melanoma, head and neck, liver or kidney cancer.

The chain has TRBV10-3 and TRBJ1-6; D possibly corresponds to TRBD1 (6 bases). V lost 8 bases, J lost 5 bases, and 13 bases lay in between. CDR3 size: 14 residues. Germline lookup yields CDR1 ENHRY and CDR2 SYGVKD. CDR3 in DNA: TGTGCCATCGGGGGCAAGGGCAATAATTCACCCCTCCACTTT. This sequence encodes CAIGGKGNNSPLHF.

The V gene is TRBV5-1, the J gene TRBJ1-5; D might be TRBD1 (6 bases). There are 18 residues in the CDR3. Trimming pared 1 base from V and 1 base from J, leaving 18 bases between. Per germline, CDR1 SGHRS and CDR2 YFSETQ. CDR3 protein: CASSLRGAVYMSNQPQHF. The CDR3 bases are TGCGCCAGCAGCTTGAGGGGGGCGGTCTATATGAGCAATCAGCCCCAGCATTTT. Looking up the rest from reference TRBV5-1 and TRBJ1-5 gives the full variable domain: KAGVTQTPRYLIKTRGQQVTLSCSPISGHRSVSWYQQTPGQGLQFLFEYFSETQRNKGNFPGRFSGRQFSNSRSEMNVSTLELGDSALYLCASSLRGAVYMSNQPQHFGDGTRLSIL.

This chain uses TRBV30 with TRBJ1-3, with unresolved D. Germline CDR1 reads GTSNPN; CDR2 reads SVGIG (reference sequence). The CDR3 length is 13 residues. The V end lost 7 bases, the J end lost 0 bases, and 10 bases lay between the germline ends. CDR3 in amino acids: CAFDYTSGNTIYF. CDR3 nucleotides: TGTGCCTTTGACTACACCTCTGGAAACACCATATATTTT.

This clone was observed a single time. CDR3 protein: CSGPRGDEQYF. In nucleotides, the CDR3 is TGCAGTGGCCCCAGGGGGGACGAGCAGTACTTC. The chain links TRBV20-1 to TRBJ2-7; TRBD1 might be the D (7 bases). Germline V gives CDR1 DFQATT, CDR2 SNEGSKA (reference sequence). V was shortened by 7 bases and J by 5 bases, with 12 bases between the two germline ends. This CDR3 has 11 amino acids.

This CDR3 reads CASTGQGLNQPQHF. DNA for the CDR3: TGTGCCAGCACGGGACAGGGTCTCAATCAGCCCCAGCATTTT. This chain connects TRBV2 to TRBJ1-5; 9 bases map to TRBD1. The CDR3 consists of 14 residues. Germline-derived CDR1 and CDR2 are SNHLY and FYNNEI. V shed 7 bases, J shed 3 bases, and the junction held 4 bases outside the gene matches. Full variable domain (outside the CDR3, taken from reference TRBV2 and TRBJ1-5): EPEVTQTPSHQVTQMGQEVILRCVPISNHLYFYWYRQILGQKVEFLVSFYNNEISEKSEIFDDQFSVERPDGSNFTLKIRSTKLEDSAMYFCASTGQGLNQPQHFGDGTRLSIL.

The gene calls are TRBV6-6 and TRBJ1-5, with D unresolved. The ends were cut back, 5 bases at V and 3 bases at J, with 11 bases in the middle. Germline lookup yields CDR1 MNHNY and CDR2 SVGAGI (reference sequence). This CDR3 has 14 amino acids. This CDR3 reads CASSKPGDNQPQHF. The CDR3 DNA reads TGTGCCAGCAGTAAGCCCGGAGACAATCAGCCCCAGCATTTT.

The chain couples TRBV29-1 to TRBJ1-3; 10 bases match TRBD1. CDR1 SQVTM and CDR2 ANQGSEA come from the germline V gene. J gave up 4 bases and V 7 bases, and 10 bases lay outside the gene matches. The CDR3 covers 15 residues. The CDR3 DNA is TGCAGCGCCGCCCAGGGACAGGGGTCGGGAAACACCATATATTTT. Translation gives CSAAQGQGSGNTIYF. Full variable domain (remainder filled in from reference TRBV29-1 and TRBJ1-3): SAVISQKPSRDICQRGTSLTIQCQVDSQVTMMFWYRQQPGQSLTLIATANQGSEATYESGFVIDKFPISRPNLTFSTLTVSNMSPEDSSIYLCSAAQGQGSGNTIYFGEGSWLTVV.

This clone was counted between two and nine times. The chain uses TRBV27 and TRBJ2-3, with 8 bases lining up with TRBD2. CDR1 MNHEY and CDR2 SMNVEV come from the germline V gene (reference sequence). The CDR3 consists of 17 residues. V dropped 7 bases and J dropped 4; count of bases not matched to a gene: 16. The CDR3 DNA reads as TGTGCCAGCAACCTATGTAAAGCGGGGGCCGAGCCAGATACGCAGTATTTT. It is translated as CASNLCKAGAEPDTQYF.

The CDR3 sequence is CASSPGLAGPGELFF. The CDR3 nucleotides read TGTGCCAGCAGCCCGGGACTAGCGGGGCCCGGGGAGCTGTTTTTT. The V and J genes are TRBV2 and TRBJ2-2; 13 bases match TRBD2. This CDR3 is built from 15 residues. The junction had 4 bases not matched to a gene; V was cut back by 6 bases and J by 6 bases. Germline V CDR1 and CDR2: SNHLY, FYNNEI.

The V gene is TRBV5-4, the J gene TRBJ2-5, with D perhaps assigned TRBD1 or TRBD2 (6 bases each). The better agreement between TRBJ2-7 and the DNA end casts doubt on the J call. Per the germline V gene, CDR1 is SGHNT and CDR2 is YYREEE (reference sequence). CDR3 length: 15 amino acids. CDR3 sequence: CASSGTGALSYEQYF. The CDR3 DNA is TGTGCCAGCAGCGGAACGGGGGCCCTCTCCTACGAGCAGTACTTC.

The chain employs TRBV7-9 and TRBJ2-5, with TRBD1 as a possible D gene (7 bases). The V and J ends lost 4 bases and 4 bases respectively, with 25 bases between them. Germline-derived CDR1 and CDR2 are SEHNR and FQNEAQ (reference sequence). The CDR3 contains 18 residues. The CDR3 sequence: CASSSTGASLGGRETQYF. CDR3 bases: TGTGCCAGCAGCTCAACAGGGGCCTCACTCGGGGGTCGAGAGACCCAGTACTTC.

The rearrangement links TRBV20-1 to TRBJ2-1; no clear D gene. Germline V gene lookup returns CDR1 DFQATT and CDR2 SNEGSKA (reference sequence). The CDR3 is made up of 11 amino acids. Trimming pared 2 bases from V and 7 bases from J, leaving 6 bases between. CDR3 residues: CSARFGNEQFF. Written as DNA, the CDR3 is TGCAGTGCTAGATTTGGGAATGAGCAGTTCTTC.

V usage is TRBV5-1 and J usage is TRBJ2-3; unclear D gene. V was shortened by 3 bases and J by 2 bases, with 10 bases between the two germline ends. CDR1 and CDR2 (germline): SGHRS, YFSETQ. The CDR3 has 14 residues. CDR3 amino acids: CASSSRDNTDTQYF. For the CDR3, the DNA is TGCGCCAGCAGCTCCCGTGATAACACAGATACGCAGTATTTT.

The chain recombines TRBV2 with TRBJ1-3; D is uncertain. CDR1 is SNHLY, CDR2 FYNNEI, per germline. The CDR3 consists of 15 residues. Between the trimmed V and J ends, which lost 3 bases and 0 bases, there was a span of 9 bases. The CDR3: CASSEGFFSGNTIYF. The CDR3 bases are TGTGCCAGCAGTGAGGGGTTTTTCTCTGGAAACACCATATATTTT.

This clone was observed once. The chain recombines TRBV6-1 with TRBJ2-7; 7 bases line up with TRBD1. Trimming took 4 bases from V and 2 from J; bases not matched to a gene: 2. The V gene's germline CDR1 is MNHNS and CDR2 SASEGT. The CDR3 runs 13 residues. The CDR3 reads CASSGTGPYEQYF. Written as DNA, the CDR3 is TGTGCCAGCAGTGGGACAGGTCCCTACGAGCAGTACTTC.

V is TRBV19 and J is TRBJ1-3; unclear D gene. V lost 5 bases and J 4 bases, leaving 6 bases between the germline ends. Germline V gene sequence: CDR1 LNHDA, CDR2 SQIVND (reference sequence). The CDR3 extends over 12 amino acids. CDR3 protein: CASSLEGNTIYF. In DNA form, the CDR3 reads TGTGCCAGTAGTTTGGAGGGAAACACCATATATTTT.

V is TRBV29-1 and J is TRBJ2-3; 8 nucleotides line up with TRBD2. V was pared by 5 bases and J by 0 bases, with 4 bases of the junction left unmatched. The CDR3 totals 14 residues. The germline V gene has CDR1 SQVTM and CDR2 ANQGSEA. The CDR3 region is CSVPSGRSTDTQYF. CDR3 DNA sequence: TGCAGCGTTCCTAGCGGGCGTAGCACAGATACGCAGTATTTT.

This chain links TRBV12-5 with TRBJ2-3, with no clear D. The CDR3 covers 13 residues. The V end lost 6 bases, the J end lost 2 bases, and 9 bases lay between the germline ends. CDR1 and CDR2 from the germline V gene are LGHNT and FRNRAP. CDR3 sequence (DNA): TGTGCTAGTGGCCTGAGCGCCACAGATACGCAGTATTTT. This encodes CASGLSATDTQYF.

Comments on this clone: One end of the junction does not line up with germline, which may come from a read error. The rearrangement uses TRBV28 and TRBJ1-2; 12 nucleotides match TRBD1. Germline assignment: CDR1 MDHEN and CDR2 SYDVKM. The CDR3 has 13 residues. In nucleotides, the CDR3 is TGTGCCAGCAGGGGAACCCCGGGACAGGGGGCCCTTTTC. The encoded protein is CASRGTPGQGALF.

This clone came up a few times. Additional DNA sequences in this sample encode the identical CDR3. The V gene is TRBV18, the J gene TRBJ1-1; possibly TRBD1 for D (6 bases). CDR1 is KGHSH and CDR2 is LQKENI in the germline V gene. V shed 3 bases and J shed 1 base, with 6 bases lying between them. The CDR3 loop spans 13 amino acids. The CDR3 coding sequence is TGTGCCAGCTCACCGGGACAGAACACTGAAGCTTTCTTT. As protein: CASSPGQNTEAFF.

J is TRBJ1-3 and V is TRBV5-1; D is perhaps TRBD1 (6 bases). The CDR3 spans 14 residues. Per the germline V gene, CDR1 is SGHRS and CDR2 is YFSETQ. The ends were cut back, 0 bases at V and 7 bases at J, with 11 bases in the middle. CDR3 in amino acids: CASSLGQAANTIYF. Here the CDR3 DNA reads TGCGCCAGCAGCTTGGGACAGGCGGCGAACACCATATATTTT.